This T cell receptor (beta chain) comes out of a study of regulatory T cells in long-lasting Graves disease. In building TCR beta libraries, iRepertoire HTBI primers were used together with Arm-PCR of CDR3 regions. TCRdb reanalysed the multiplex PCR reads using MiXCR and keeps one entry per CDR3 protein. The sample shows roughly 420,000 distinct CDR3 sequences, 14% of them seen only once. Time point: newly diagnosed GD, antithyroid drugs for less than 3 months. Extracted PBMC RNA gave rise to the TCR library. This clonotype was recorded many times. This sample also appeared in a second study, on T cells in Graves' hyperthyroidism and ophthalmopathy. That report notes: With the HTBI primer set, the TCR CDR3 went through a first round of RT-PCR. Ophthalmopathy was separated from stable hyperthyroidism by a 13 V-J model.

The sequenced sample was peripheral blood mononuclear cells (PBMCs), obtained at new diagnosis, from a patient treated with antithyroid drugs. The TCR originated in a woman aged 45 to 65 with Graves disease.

Here the CDR3 DNA reads TGTGCCAGCAGTTTTTCCGACGGAGTAAATTCACCCCTCCACTTT. Its translation is CASSFSDGVNSPLHF. This chain links TRBV28 with TRBJ1-6; no clear D gene. Germline assignment: CDR1 MDHEN and CDR2 SYDVKM. With 3 bases removed from V and 7 bases from J, the gap between germline ends came to 13 bases. The CDR3 runs to 15 residues. The full variable domain, completed using reference TRBV28 and TRBJ1-6, is DVKVTQSSRYLVKRTGEKVFLECVQDMDHENMFWYRQDPGLGLRLIYFSYDVKMKEKGDIPEGYSVSREKKERFSLILESASTNQTSMYLCASSFSDGVNSPLHFGNGTRLTVT.